Below are 3 T cell receptor beta chains sequenced from a single sample in a study of shared clonotypes between healthy human individuals. Repertoires were generated with immunoSEQ multiplex PCR, while TCRdb's copy carries only in-frame clones and drops some. The sample records over a million clones, over 95% being singletons. The sample taken for sequencing was naive CD4+ T cells sorted from blood. The subset: CD45RA+ positively selected. These receptor sequences come from a man under 40 in good health.

A remark on this clone: Within the sample, other DNA sequences also encode this same CDR3. The V and J genes are TRBV30 and TRBJ2-2; D remains ambiguous. Trimming cost V 0 bases and J 5 bases, with 7 bases left between them. The germline V gene encodes CDR1 GTSNPN and CDR2 SVGIG (reference sequence). CDR3 size: 13 residues. The CDR3: CAWSVAGTGELFF. CDR3 nucleotides: TGTGCCTGGAGTGTAGCCGGTACCGGGGAGCTGTTTTTT.

The V and J genes are TRBV18 and TRBJ2-7; 8 bases match TRBD1. Germline trimming cut 2 bases from V and 2 bases from J; bases unmatched to any gene: 8. This CDR3 spans 16 amino acids. In germline, CDR1 is KGHSH, CDR2 LQKENI. CDR3 DNA: TGTGCCAGCTCACCAACAGGACAGGGAGGTGCCTACGAGCAGTACTTC. Its protein is CASSPTGQGGAYEQYF.

This chain joins TRBV6-5 and TRBJ2-1, with 8 bases fitting TRBD2. J lost 4 bases, V lost 4 bases, and 9 bases had no gene match. The CDR3 has 16 amino acids. Germline V gene lookup returns CDR1 MNHEY and CDR2 SVGAGI. CDR3 loop: CASSSRFSGTYNEQFF. The CDR3 nucleotides are TGTGCCAGCAGTTCCAGGTTTAGCGGGACGTACAATGAGCAGTTCTTC.